This TCR beta chain was retrieved from a study of blood T cell repertoires in COVID-19. Germline lookup yields CDR1 MNHEY and CDR2 SVGEGT. This CDR3 is built from 13 residues. V was shortened by 4 bases and J by 6 bases, with 9 bases between the two germline ends. This table comes from immunoSEQ multiplex PCR, and its TCRdb copy is limited to in-frame clones, with some not included. The table has 410,000 or so clones, about 88% seen once. Sequences were obtained from peripheral blood. The chain joins TRBV6-2 or TRBV6-3 to TRBJ2-2, with D unclear. The sequence derives from a woman in her forties with COVID-19, enrolled during active disease. CDR3 residues: CASSLSGPGELFF. In DNA, the CDR3 is TGTGCCAGCAGTTTATCTGGCCCCGGGGAGCTGTTTTTT.